Below, one T cell receptor (beta chain) is given with its context. Its antigen is still unknown. Base quality data are lacking; no much larger clone is found one base away. The record originates from a study of technical replicates of blood from a few donors (dated by TCRdb to 2017 to 2019). Cut back by 2 bases and 3 bases, the V and J ends lie 11 bases apart. The CDR3 spans 13 residues, from the cysteine through the phenylalanine. The entry retains the CDR3 DNA only, 39 bases that are in frame from base 1. CDR1 and CDR2 are drawn from the germline V gene (reference sequence): GTSNPN, SVGIG. Library generation was performed with the immunoSEQ multiplex PCR assay. TCRdb obtained this table from immuneACCESS and retained in-frame rearrangements with V and J assigned. These tables miss some clones; where compared with another copy, unresolved V genes account for less than half of the shortfall, and the remainder is unexplained. The sample has 85,000 to 100,000 clones on record, 95% of them singletons. The ten biggest clones cover about 0.21% of the sample.

The sample taken for sequencing was T cells isolated from PBMCs. The receptor comes from a human donor in good health. The chain employs TRBV30 and TRBJ2-7; the D gene assignment is ambiguous. This receptor has the CDR3 CAWSTRRSYEQYF. Here is the DNA: TGTGCCTGGAGTACCCGACGGAGCTACGAGCAGTACTTC.